The rows below give T cell receptor beta chains drawn from one sample of a study of cytomegalovirus exposure and HLA in healthy donors. TCRdb's table, derived via immunoSEQ multiplex PCR, lists solely in-frame clones and lacks some. This table has over 150,000 clones, about four fifths appearing once. The sequenced sample was PBMCs. These receptors all stem from a man between 18 and 29 years old in good health and CMV-seronegative. CDR3s include the opening cysteine and the closing phenylalanine or tryptophan. The D gene is left open where the match is weak. The size field is filled for only some rows; it gives once, few, many or a size class.

v_gene	j_gene	d_gene	abundance	CDR3aa	CDR3nt
TRBV2	TRBJ1-5	TRBD1	-	CASSAGQASNQPQHF	TGTGCCAGCAGTGCGGGACAGGCGAGCAATCAGCCCCAGCATTTT
TRBV6-6	TRBJ1-5	-	-	CASSYSRVSSNQPQHF	TGTGCCAGCAGTTACTCTCGGGTTAGTAGCAATCAGCCCCAGCATTTT
TRBV5-4	TRBJ1-6	TRBD1	once	CASSSGGRSNSPLHF	TGTGCCAGCAGCTCAGGGGGCAGGAGTAATTCACCCCTCCACTTT
TRBV5-6	TRBJ1-6	-	-	CASSLNDRGTWSPLHF	TGTGCCAGCAGCTTGAATGATCGTGGGACTTGGTCACCCCTCCACTTT
TRBV19	TRBJ2-2	-	-	CASSTGANTGELFF	TGTGCCAGTAGTACCGGAGCCAACACCGGGGAGCTGTTTTTT
TRBV6-5	TRBJ1-5	-	-	CASSPRSNQPQHF	TGTGCCAGCAGTCCGCGAAGCAATCAGCCCCAGCATTTT
TRBV5-4	TRBJ1-1	TRBD1	-	CASSWGQPNTEAFF	TGTGCCAGCAGCTGGGGACAGCCGAACACTGAAGCTTTCTTT
TRBV6-5	TRBJ2-7	-	-	CASSYQSGATYEQYF	TGTGCCAGCAGTTACCAGTCTGGGGCCACCTACGAGCAGTACTTC
TRBV7-9	TRBJ2-5	-	-	CASSPRSSPWETQYF	TGTGCCAGCAGCCCGAGGTCTAGCCCGTGGGAGACCCAGTACTTC
TRBV7-2	TRBJ1-5	-	once	CASSLVQNSNQPQHF	TGTGCCAGCAGCTTAGTCCAGAATAGCAATCAGCCCCAGCATTTT
TRBV5-1	TRBJ2-6	TRBD1	-	CASSLRQGASGANVLTF	TGCGCCAGCAGCCTGCGGCAGGGGGCGTCGGGGGCCAACGTCCTGACTTTC
TRBV6-1	TRBJ1-4	TRBD1	-	CASGGDRENEKLFF	TGTGCCAGCGGGGGGGACAGGGAGAATGAAAAACTGTTTTTT
TRBV28	TRBJ1-2	-	-	CASSLSNTGFWYYGYTF	TGTGCCAGCAGTTTGTCTAATACAGGGTTTTGGTACTATGGCTACACCTTC
TRBV4-2	TRBJ2-5	-	-	CASSQDRAGLAETQYF	TGTGCCAGCAGCCAAGATCGGGCAGGGTTGGCAGAGACCCAGTACTTC
TRBV5-4	TRBJ2-3	TRBD2	-	CASSWGLAGSTDTQYF	TGTGCCAGCAGCTGGGGACTAGCGGGGAGCACAGATACGCAGTATTTT
TRBV29-1	TRBJ1-1	TRBD1	-	CSVEDFGRGYTEAFF	TGCAGCGTTGAAGATTTCGGCAGGGGGTACACTGAAGCTTTCTTT
TRBV27	TRBJ1-1	-	-	CASSPAGDTEAFF	TGTGCCAGCAGTCCTGCGGGGGACACTGAAGCTTTCTTT
TRBV18	TRBJ1-5	TRBD1	-	CASSPPGQGNQPQHF	TGTGCCAGCTCACCTCCGGGACAGGGGAATCAGCCCCAGCATTTT
TRBV6-1	TRBJ1-1	-	-	CASNPRGMAYTEAFF	TGTGCCAGCAACCCAAGGGGAATGGCATACACTGAAGCTTTCTTT
TRBV4-1	TRBJ1-5	TRBD1	few	CASSQDQGDQPQHF	TGCGCCAGCAGCCAAGATCAGGGGGATCAGCCCCAGCATTTT
TRBV5-4	TRBJ2-7	TRBD1	-	CASSFNRGEEQYF	TGTGCCAGCAGCTTCAACAGGGGGGAAGAGCAGTACTTC
TRBV29-1	TRBJ1-2	TRBD1	-	CSAPGQGNYGYTF	TGCAGCGCCCCAGGACAGGGAAACTATGGCTACACCTTC
TRBV2	TRBJ2-7	TRBD1	once	CASIFQGVDEQYF	TGTGCCAGCATTTTCCAGGGGGTGGACGAGCAGTACTTC
TRBV10-1	TRBJ2-1	TRBD2	-	CASSEPGLAGRYEQFF	TGCGCCAGCAGTGAGCCCGGACTAGCGGGCCGATATGAGCAGTTCTTC
TRBV5-1	TRBJ2-3	-	-	CASSSDGLNTDTQYF	TGCGCCAGCAGCTCTGACGGACTAAACACAGATACGCAGTATTTT
TRBV5-4	TRBJ1-1	TRBD1	-	CASSVGFPGGATEAFF	TGTGCCAGCAGCGTTGGATTCCCAGGGGGCGCGACTGAAGCTTTCTTT
TRBV7-9	TRBJ1-1	-	few	CASSLVGGNTEAFF	TGTGCCAGCAGCTTAGTAGGGGGAAACACTGAAGCTTTCTTT
TRBV19	TRBJ2-1	TRBD1	-	CAGRDRGLPSSYNEQFF	TGTGCCGGTAGGGACAGGGGACTCCCTAGCTCCTACAATGAGCAGTTCTTC
TRBV7-3	TRBJ2-3	-	-	CASSQSETDTQYF	TGTGCCAGCAGCCAATCTGAGACAGATACGCAGTATTTT